This is a list of T cell receptor beta chains from one sample in a study of blood T cells in healthy people across ages. TCRdb itself ran the 5' RACE reads through MiXCR, one entry per CDR3 protein. The table has approximately 730,000 distinct CDR3 sequences, roughly 53% seen once. The sequenced sample consisted of blood. Receptor source: a man older than 75 in good health. Each CDR3 is given with its conserved first and last residue. Fields, in order: CDR3 protein, CDR3 DNA, clone size, V gene, D gene, J gene. The D gene is left open where the match is weak. For some rows the clone size is stated as once, few or many, or as a class when expanded; others skip it.

cdr3_aa: CASSLTVASLYNEQFF
cdr3_nt: TGCGCCAGCAGCTTGACCGTGGCTAGCCTCTACAATGAGCAGTTCTTC
clone_size: once
v_call: TRBV5-1
d_call: NA
j_call: TRBJ2-1

cdr3_aa: CASSPTTGTGELFF
cdr3_nt: TGTGCCAGCAGTCCGACGACAGGTACCGGGGAGCTGTTTTTT
clone_size: NA
v_call: TRBV12-3/TRBV12-4
d_call: NA
j_call: TRBJ2-2

cdr3_aa: CASSGASGSYNEQFF
cdr3_nt: TGCGCCAGCAGCGGAGCTAGCGGGAGCTACAATGAGCAGTTCTTC
clone_size: NA
v_call: TRBV5-1
d_call: TRBD2
j_call: TRBJ2-1

cdr3_aa: CASRDLAGYEQFF
cdr3_nt: TGCGCCAGCAGGGATCTAGCGGGCTATGAGCAGTTCTTC
clone_size: NA
v_call: TRBV5-1
d_call: TRBD2
j_call: TRBJ2-1

cdr3_aa: CASSLEPGEYNEQFF
cdr3_nt: TGCGCCAGCAGCTTGGAACCAGGGGAGTACAATGAGCAGTTCTTC
clone_size: NA
v_call: TRBV5-1
d_call: NA
j_call: TRBJ2-1

cdr3_aa: CASSPTSGRVRRSTDTQYF
cdr3_nt: TGTGCTAGCAGTCCTACTAGCGGGAGGGTCCGTAGAAGCACAGATACGCAGTATTTT
clone_size: NA
v_call: TRBV7-7
d_call: TRBD2
j_call: TRBJ2-3

cdr3_aa: CASSDPGNEQFF
cdr3_nt: TGTGCCAGCAGTGACCCCGGCAATGAGCAGTTCTTC
clone_size: few
v_call: TRBV6-4
d_call: NA
j_call: TRBJ2-1

cdr3_aa: CASSQLAGAADEQFF
cdr3_nt: TGTGCCAGCAGCCAACTAGCGGGGGCTGCCGATGAGCAGTTCTTC
clone_size: few
v_call: TRBV6-5
d_call: TRBD2
j_call: TRBJ2-1

cdr3_aa: CASSFGLESADTQYF
cdr3_nt: TGCGCCAGCAGCTTTGGACTTGAATCCGCAGATACGCAGTATTTT
clone_size: few
v_call: TRBV5-1
d_call: NA
j_call: TRBJ2-3

cdr3_aa: CSARINSGTAYEQYF
cdr3_nt: TGCAGTGCTAGGATAAACAGCGGGACAGCCTACGAGCAGTACTTC
clone_size: NA
v_call: TRBV20-1
d_call: NA
j_call: TRBJ2-7

cdr3_aa: CASRGPGQGSSYEQYF
cdr3_nt: TGTGCCAGCAGGGGACCGGGACAGGGGAGCTCCTACGAGCAGTACTTC
clone_size: NA
v_call: TRBV2
d_call: TRBD1
j_call: TRBJ2-7

cdr3_aa: CASSYVSGDQPQHF
cdr3_nt: TGTGCCAGCAGTTACGTCTCAGGGGATCAGCCCCAGCATTTT
clone_size: once
v_call: TRBV6-5
d_call: NA
j_call: TRBJ1-5

cdr3_aa: CSAETGKDGYTF
cdr3_nt: TGCAGTGCCGAGACAGGGAAGGATGGCTACACCTTC
clone_size: few
v_call: TRBV20-1
d_call: TRBD1
j_call: TRBJ1-2

cdr3_aa: CATSDPNDRDEQYF
cdr3_nt: TGTGCCACCAGTGATCCGAACGACAGGGACGAGCAGTACTTC
clone_size: few
v_call: TRBV24-1
d_call: TRBD1
j_call: TRBJ2-7

cdr3_aa: CATSEALASGQFF
cdr3_nt: TGTGCCACCAGTGAAGCACTAGCGTCGGGGCAGTTCTTC
clone_size: NA
v_call: TRBV24-1
d_call: TRBD2
j_call: TRBJ2-1

cdr3_aa: CASSLAGARGDTQYF
cdr3_nt: TGTGCCAGCAGTTTAGCAGGGGCGCGGGGAGATACGCAGTATTTT
clone_size: once
v_call: TRBV28
d_call: NA
j_call: TRBJ2-3

cdr3_aa: CSVGTGTGEAFF
cdr3_nt: TGCAGCGTCGGAACAGGGACCGGTGAAGCTTTCTTT
clone_size: few
v_call: TRBV29-1
d_call: NA
j_call: TRBJ1-1

cdr3_aa: CAISEAPRPSGSPNEQFF
cdr3_nt: TGTGCCATCAGTGAAGCCCCCCGTCCTAGCGGGAGCCCCAATGAGCAGTTCTTC
clone_size: few
v_call: TRBV10-3
d_call: TRBD2
j_call: TRBJ2-1

cdr3_aa: CASSQDPLLYDEQYF
cdr3_nt: TGCGCCAGCAGCCAAGATCCCCTACTTTACGACGAGCAGTACTTC
clone_size: NA
v_call: TRBV4-1
d_call: NA
j_call: TRBJ2-7

cdr3_aa: CASSLEGLGYTF
cdr3_nt: TGCGCCAGCAGCTTGGAGGGACTAGGCTACACCTTC
clone_size: few
v_call: TRBV5-1
d_call: NA
j_call: TRBJ1-2

cdr3_aa: CASSPHDRGPYEQYF
cdr3_nt: TGTGCCAGCAGCCCACATGACAGAGGGCCCTACGAGCAGTACTTC
clone_size: NA
v_call: TRBV9
d_call: NA
j_call: TRBJ2-7

cdr3_aa: CASGLSGLQGLNYGYTF
cdr3_nt: TGTGCTAGTGGCCTCTCAGGCTTACAGGGTCTAAACTATGGCTACACCTTC
clone_size: NA
v_call: TRBV12-5
d_call: NA
j_call: TRBJ1-2

cdr3_aa: CASSYAGVGTDLAKNIQYF
cdr3_nt: TGTGCCAGCAGTTACGCCGGGGTGGGGACAGACCTAGCCAAAAACATTCAGTACTTC
clone_size: NA
v_call: TRBV6-5
d_call: TRBD1
j_call: TRBJ2-4

cdr3_aa: CASSLVQPGPLHF
cdr3_nt: TGTGCCAGCAGTTTGGTGCAGCCGGGACCCCTCCACTTT
clone_size: NA
v_call: TRBV12-3/TRBV12-4
d_call: NA
j_call: TRBJ1-6

cdr3_aa: CASSPRQGVDTQYF
cdr3_nt: TGCGCCAGCAGCCCTCGACAGGGGGTAGATACGCAGTATTTT
clone_size: NA
v_call: TRBV5-1
d_call: TRBD1
j_call: TRBJ2-3

cdr3_aa: CASSSSSDNSPLHF
cdr3_nt: TGTGCCAGCAGCTCTAGCAGCGATAATTCACCCCTCCACTTT
clone_size: few
v_call: TRBV7-9
d_call: NA
j_call: TRBJ1-6

cdr3_aa: CASSEGQTGGEKLFF
cdr3_nt: TGCGCCAGCAGCGAGGGACAAACCGGGGGTGAAAAACTGTTTTTT
clone_size: NA
v_call: TRBV5-1
d_call: NA
j_call: TRBJ1-4

cdr3_aa: CASSLPRTGGFGANALTF
cdr3_nt: TGCGCCAGCAGCTTGCCACGGACAGGGGGTTTTGGGGCCAACGCCCTGACTTTC
clone_size: once
v_call: TRBV5-1
d_call: TRBD1
j_call: TRBJ2-6

cdr3_aa: CASSLMIRDTEAFF
cdr3_nt: TGTGCCAGCAGTTTAATGATAAGGGACACTGAAGCTTTCTTT
clone_size: once
v_call: TRBV12-3/TRBV12-4
d_call: NA
j_call: TRBJ1-1

cdr3_aa: CASSPGGMNTGELFF
cdr3_nt: TGTGCCAGCTCACCAGGCGGGATGAACACCGGGGAGCTGTTTTTT
clone_size: NA
v_call: TRBV18
d_call: NA
j_call: TRBJ2-2

cdr3_aa: CASSLSGLAYEQYF
cdr3_nt: TGTGCCAGCAGTTTATCTGGACTAGCCTACGAGCAGTACTTC
clone_size: NA
v_call: TRBV12-3/TRBV12-4
d_call: TRBD2
j_call: TRBJ2-7

cdr3_aa: CASSPPGQGAGTEAFF
cdr3_nt: TGTGCCAGCTCACCACCTGGACAGGGGGCGGGCACTGAAGCTTTCTTT
clone_size: NA
v_call: TRBV18
d_call: TRBD1
j_call: TRBJ1-1

cdr3_aa: CASSFGNSYAYF
cdr3_nt: TGTGCCAGTAGTTTTGGGAACTCATACGCGTATTTT
clone_size: NA
v_call: TRBV19
d_call: NA
j_call: TRBJ2-3

cdr3_aa: CASSLRWGNTEAFF
cdr3_nt: TGTGCCAGCAGCTTGAGATGGGGGAACACTGAAGCTTTCTTT
clone_size: NA
v_call: TRBV7-2
d_call: NA
j_call: TRBJ1-1

cdr3_aa: CASRTDWGTDTQYF
cdr3_nt: TGTGCCAGCAGAACTGACTGGGGCACAGATACGCAGTATTTT
clone_size: few
v_call: TRBV6-1
d_call: NA
j_call: TRBJ2-3

cdr3_aa: CASSLLRPSTDTQYF
cdr3_nt: TGTGCCAGCAGCTTGCTGCGCCCTAGCACAGATACGCAGTATTTT
clone_size: NA
v_call: TRBV7-9
d_call: NA
j_call: TRBJ2-3

cdr3_aa: CSVGQGTNTEAFF
cdr3_nt: TGCAGCGTTGGACAGGGAACAAACACTGAAGCTTTCTTT
clone_size: NA
v_call: TRBV29-1
d_call: TRBD1
j_call: TRBJ1-1

cdr3_aa: CASSLKGEDTEAFF
cdr3_nt: TGTGCCAGCAGCTTAAAAGGGGAGGACACTGAAGCTTTCTTT
clone_size: NA
v_call: TRBV7-8
d_call: NA
j_call: TRBJ1-1

cdr3_aa: CASSPSPSGQETQYF
cdr3_nt: TGCGCCAGCAGCCCCTCCCCTAGCGGCCAAGAGACCCAGTACTTC
clone_size: few
v_call: TRBV5-1
d_call: TRBD2
j_call: TRBJ2-5

cdr3_aa: CAGSPTRTDTQYF
cdr3_nt: TGTGCCGGCAGCCCCACGCGCACAGATACGCAGTATTTT
clone_size: NA
v_call: TRBV9
d_call: NA
j_call: TRBJ2-3

cdr3_aa: CASSLLVVAGKANQPQHF
cdr3_nt: TGTGCCAGCAGTTTATTGGTCGTGGCAGGGAAGGCCAATCAGCCCCAGCATTTT
clone_size: once
v_call: TRBV28
d_call: NA
j_call: TRBJ1-5

cdr3_aa: CASSLAASLGYTF
cdr3_nt: TGTGCCAGCAGCTTAGCTGCCTCCTTGGGCTACACCTTC
clone_size: NA
v_call: TRBV7-9
d_call: NA
j_call: TRBJ1-2

cdr3_aa: CASSLLGLDTQYF
cdr3_nt: TGTGCCAGCAGCCTTTTGGGTTTGGATACGCAGTATTTT
clone_size: few
v_call: TRBV7-2
d_call: NA
j_call: TRBJ2-3

cdr3_aa: CASTSPSSTDTQYF
cdr3_nt: TGTGCCAGCACGAGTCCTTCTAGCACAGATACGCAGTATTTT
clone_size: NA
v_call: TRBV6-5
d_call: NA
j_call: TRBJ2-3

cdr3_aa: CATPLWTGVHFTYEQYF
cdr3_nt: TGTGCCACCCCTCTTTGGACAGGGGTTCACTTCACCTACGAGCAGTACTTC
clone_size: NA
v_call: TRBV24-1
d_call: TRBD1
j_call: TRBJ2-7